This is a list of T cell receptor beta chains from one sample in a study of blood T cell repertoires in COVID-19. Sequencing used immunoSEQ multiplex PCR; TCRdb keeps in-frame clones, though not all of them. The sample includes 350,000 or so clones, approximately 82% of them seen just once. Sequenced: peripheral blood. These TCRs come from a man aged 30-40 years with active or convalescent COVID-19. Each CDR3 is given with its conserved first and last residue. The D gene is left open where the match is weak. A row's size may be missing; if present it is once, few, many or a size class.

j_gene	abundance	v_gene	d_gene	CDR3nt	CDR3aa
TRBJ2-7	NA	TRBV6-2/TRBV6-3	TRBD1	TGTGCCAGCAGTGCGGGATACAGGGGGCGGCACGAGCAGTACTTC	CASSAGYRGRHEQYF
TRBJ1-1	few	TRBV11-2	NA	TGTGCCAGCAGCTTAACTGGACACCCAAACACTGAAGCTTTCTTT	CASSLTGHPNTEAFF
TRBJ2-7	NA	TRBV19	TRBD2	TGTGCCAGTAGTAGAGAGGGACTAGCGGACTCCTACGAGCAGTACTTC	CASSREGLADSYEQYF
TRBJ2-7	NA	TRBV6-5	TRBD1	TGTGCCAGCAGTTACCGGACAGGGCGAAGCTACGAGCAGTACTTC	CASSYRTGRSYEQYF
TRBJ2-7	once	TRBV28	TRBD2	TGTGCCGGCCAACCGGGACTAGCAAGGGAGCCCTCCTACGAGCAGTACTTC	CAGQPGLAREPSYEQYF
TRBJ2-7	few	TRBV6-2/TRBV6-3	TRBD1	TGTGCCAGCACCCCCTCCCTGGGACAGGTAACCAACGAGCAGTACTTC	CASTPSLGQVTNEQYF
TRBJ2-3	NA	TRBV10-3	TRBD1	TGTGCCATCAGTGGCGGTACAGGGGGAACGCAGTATTTT	CAISGGTGGTQYF
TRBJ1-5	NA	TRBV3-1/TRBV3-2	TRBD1	TGTGCCAGCAGCCAAGATCCCGGCAGGGGGGATCAGCCCCAGCATTTT	CASSQDPGRGDQPQHF
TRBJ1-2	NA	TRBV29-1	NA	TGCAGCGTCGCCGGGACATCTAACTATGGCTACACCTTC	CSVAGTSNYGYTF
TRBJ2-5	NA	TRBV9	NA	TGTGCCAGCAGCGTAGGGGCACTCTTTGCCCCCGTGGAGACCCAGTACTTC	CASSVGALFAPVETQYF
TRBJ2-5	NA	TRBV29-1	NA	TGCAGCGTTGAGAGCGGCCCGGGCTGGATGGAGACCCAGTACTTC	CSVESGPGWMETQYF
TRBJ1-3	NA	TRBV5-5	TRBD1	TGTGCCAGCAGCCATACAGGGGCTAGTGGAAACACCATATATTTT	CASSHTGASGNTIYF
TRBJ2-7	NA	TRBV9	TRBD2	TGTGCCAGCAGCGCAGGGAGGGACGGCTACGAGCAGTACTTC	CASSAGRDGYEQYF
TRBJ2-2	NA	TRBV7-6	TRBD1	TGTGCCAGCAGCTTAGGAACAGGGGGTGTAACCGGGGAGCTGTTTTTT	CASSLGTGGVTGELFF
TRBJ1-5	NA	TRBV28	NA	TGTGCCAGCAGTTTGAGGCAGCTCAATCAGCCCCAGCATTTT	CASSLRQLNQPQHF
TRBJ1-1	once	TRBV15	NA	TGTGCCACCGGCGAGGGTACTGAAGCTTTCTTT	CATGEGTEAFF
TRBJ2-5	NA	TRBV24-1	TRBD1	TGTGCCACCACCAACAGGGGGCCTGAGACCCAGTACTTC	CATTNRGPETQYF
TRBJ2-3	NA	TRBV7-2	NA	TGTGCCAGCAGCTTGGGTCAGGCAGATACGCAGTATTTT	CASSLGQADTQYF
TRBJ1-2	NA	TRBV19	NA	TGTGCCAGTAGTATAGTGGCCCGGGTTGGCTACACCTTC	CASSIVARVGYTF
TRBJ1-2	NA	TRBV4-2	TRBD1	TGTGCCAGCAGCGGCCGGGACAGGGGGCGGACGCCCTATGGCTACACCTTC	CASSGRDRGRTPYGYTF
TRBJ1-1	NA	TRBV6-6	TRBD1	TGTGCCAGCACCCGATTCGGCGGACAGGGCGCTGAAGCTTTCTTT	CASTRFGGQGAEAFF
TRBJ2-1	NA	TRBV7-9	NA	TGTGCCAGCAGCTTAGGTAGAGATGAGCAGTTCTTC	CASSLGRDEQFF
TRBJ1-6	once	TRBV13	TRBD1	TGTGCCAGCAGCTTAGGGCGACAGGGGTGGGATTCACCCCTCCACTTT	CASSLGRQGWDSPLHF
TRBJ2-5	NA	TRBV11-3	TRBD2	TGTGCCAGCAGCACCTCGACTAGCGGGGGGGAAGAGACCCAGTACTTC	CASSTSTSGGEETQYF
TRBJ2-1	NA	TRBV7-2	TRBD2	TGTGCCAGCAGCCGCCGGACTAGCGTCCCCTACAATGAGCAGTTCTTC	CASSRRTSVPYNEQFF
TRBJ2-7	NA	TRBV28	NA	TGTGCCAGCAGCTCAGGGAATTTCTACGAGCAGTACTTC	CASSSGNFYEQYF
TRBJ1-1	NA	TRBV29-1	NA	TGCAGCGCCGGGCGGGGCTCGGGCACTGAAGCTTTCTTT	CSAGRGSGTEAFF
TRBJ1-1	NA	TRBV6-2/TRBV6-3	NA	TGTGCCAGCAGTTTCCACAGGGACGCCACTGAAGCTTTCTTT	CASSFHRDATEAFF
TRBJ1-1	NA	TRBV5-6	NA	TGTGCCAGCAGCTTGGACAGGAACACTGAAGCTTTCTTT	CASSLDRNTEAFF
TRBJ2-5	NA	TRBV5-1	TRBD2	TGCGCCAGCGAGAGACTAGCGGGAGGGCAAGAGACCCAGTACTTC	CASERLAGGQETQYF
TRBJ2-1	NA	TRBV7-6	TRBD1	TGTGCCAGCAGCTCCAGGGGGACGGATGAGCAGTTCTTC	CASSSRGTDEQFF
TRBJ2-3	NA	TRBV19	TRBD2	TGTGCCAGTAGTAACCGTAGAGTAGCGGGGGATAACACAGATACGCAGTATTTT	CASSNRRVAGDNTDTQYF
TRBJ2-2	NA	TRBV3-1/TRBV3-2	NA	TGTGCCAGCAGCCAAGATCCAGGGGTCACCGGGGAGCTGTTTTTT	CASSQDPGVTGELFF
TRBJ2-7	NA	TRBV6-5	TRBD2	TGTGCCAGCAGACCCTGGGGGGGGGACTACGAGCAGTACTTC	CASRPWGGDYEQYF
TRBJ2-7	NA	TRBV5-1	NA	TGCGCCAGCAGCCGGACCCAGCGGGACGAGCAGTACTTC	CASSRTQRDEQYF
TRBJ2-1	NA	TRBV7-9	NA	TGTGCCAGCAGCCAAGCCCTTTCCAATGAGCAGTTCTTC	CASSQALSNEQFF
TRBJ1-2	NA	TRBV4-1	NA	TGCGCCAGCAGCCAAGATAGGAGGGGCTACACCTTC	CASSQDRRGYTF
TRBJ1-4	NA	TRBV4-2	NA	TGTGCCAGCAGCCCCGCCCCTGACGGGGGTGGAGAAAAACTGTTTTTT	CASSPAPDGGGEKLFF
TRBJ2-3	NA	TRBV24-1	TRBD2	TGTGCCACCAGTGATTTCGCTAGCGGGGAGACAGATACGCAGTATTTT	CATSDFASGETDTQYF
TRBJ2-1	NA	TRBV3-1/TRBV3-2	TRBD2	TGTGCCAGCAGCCAAGCCCCCCCGAGCGGGGGGGTCTCCTACAATGAGCAGTTCTTC	CASSQAPPSGGVSYNEQFF
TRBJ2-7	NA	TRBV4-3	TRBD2	TGCGCCAGCAGCTCTCATCCGGGACTAGCGGGAGAGGAGCAGTACTTC	CASSSHPGLAGEEQYF
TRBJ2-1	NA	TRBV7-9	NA	TGTGCCAGCAGACCCCTGTGGGGCATCGATGAGCAGTTCTTC	CASRPLWGIDEQFF
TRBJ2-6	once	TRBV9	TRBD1	TGTGCCAGCAGCGTAGCCGGGACAGGGCTCTCTGGGGCCAACGTCCTGACTTTC	CASSVAGTGLSGANVLTF
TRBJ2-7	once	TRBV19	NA	TGTGCCAGTAGTATATTAGGGGTCTCCGAGCAGTACTTC	CASSILGVSEQYF
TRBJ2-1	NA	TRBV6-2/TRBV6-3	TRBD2	TGTGCCAGCAGTTACCCCCCTGGCGGGAGGTTCTACAATGAGCAGTTCTTC	CASSYPPGGRFYNEQFF
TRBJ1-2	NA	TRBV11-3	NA	TGTGCCAGCAGCTTAGAGACCCCCAGGCAGGGCTATGGCTACACCTTC	CASSLETPRQGYGYTF
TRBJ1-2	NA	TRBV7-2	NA	TGTGCCAGCAGCTTCTCAAATTCGAGGAGTGGCTACACCTTC	CASSFSNSRSGYTF
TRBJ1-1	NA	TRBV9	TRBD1	TGTGCCAGCAGCAACCGACAGGGGCTGGGAGTGAACACTGAAGCTTTCTTT	CASSNRQGLGVNTEAFF
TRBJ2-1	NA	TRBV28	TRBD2	TGTGCCAGCAGTTGGGAGCGGGAGGGCGATGAGCAGTTCTTC	CASSWEREGDEQFF
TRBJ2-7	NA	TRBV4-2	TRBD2	TGTGCCAGCAGCCAAGTCGGACTAGGAGACGAGCAGTACTTC	CASSQVGLGDEQYF
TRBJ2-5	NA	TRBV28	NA	TGTGCCAGCACCTCGCAGGGGTTGAAGACCCAGTACTTC	CASTSQGLKTQYF
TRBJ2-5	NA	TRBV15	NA	TGTGCCACCATCCACTCAAGCGGTGGCGAGGCCCAGTACTTC	CATIHSSGGEAQYF
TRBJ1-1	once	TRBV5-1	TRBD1	TGCGCCAGCAGCTTACGGACAGGGAGGGACACTGAAGCTTTCTTT	CASSLRTGRDTEAFF